A single sample gave rise to the 22 T cell receptor beta chains below, sequenced in a study of T cell changes during pregnancy in multiple sclerosis. The repertoire was sequenced with immunoSEQ multiplex PCR; TCRdb's copy has only in-frame clones and lacks some. The sample records roughly 31,000 clones, about 92% being singletons. Sequencing used CD4+ T cells from peripheral blood mononuclear cells, obtained in the first trimester of pregnancy. The receptors come from a female donor with multiple sclerosis, enrolled in a pregnancy study.

The genes are TRBV4-3 and TRBJ2-3; 10 nucleotides line up with TRBD2. From germline, CDR1 is LGHNA and CDR2 YSLEER. The CDR3 is 18 amino acids. V dropped 3 bases and J dropped 4; count of bases not matched to a gene: 13. The CDR3: CASSQDPSSGGAPDTQYF. The DNA for the CDR3 is TGCGCCAGCAGCCAGGACCCCTCCAGCGGGGGGGCCCCAGATACGCAGTATTTT.

The V and J genes are TRBV10-3 and TRBJ1-2; tentative D call: TRBD1 (5 bases). Trimming left V 10 bases short and J 2 bases short, with 14 bases between. This CDR3 is built from 13 residues. Germline loops: CDR1 ENHRY, CDR2 SYGVKD. The CDR3 sequence: CATGGSTNYGYTF. The DNA of the CDR3 is TGTGCCACGGGGGGGAGTACCAACTATGGCTACACCTTC.

This rearrangement joins TRBV7-9 to TRBJ1-2; no firm D call. There are 13 residues in the CDR3. Between the trimmed V and J ends, which lost 5 bases and 5 bases, there was a span of 12 bases. In germline, CDR1 is SEHNR, CDR2 FQNEAQ (reference sequence). The CDR3 DNA follows: TGTGCCAGCAGCCCCCGTAGTCGGTATGGCTACACCTTC. Residues: CASSPRSRYGYTF.

The chain combines TRBV2 with TRBJ2-4, with no clear D. Per germline, CDR1 SNHLY and CDR2 FYNNEI. The CDR3 sequence is 15 residues long. Trimming stripped 7 bases from V and 0 bases from J, with 13 bases between. The CDR3 DNA is TGTGCCAGCACCAAGACACTTCTAGCCAAAAACATTCAGTACTTC. This translates into CASTKTLLAKNIQYF.

This chain uses TRBV5-1 with TRBJ2-1; TRBD1 aligns across 7 bases. With V trimmed by 0 bases and J by 8 bases, 8 bases remained unmatched. The CDR3 totals 15 residues. Germline assignment: CDR1 SGHRS and CDR2 YFSETQ. For the CDR3, the DNA is TGCGCCAGCAGCTTGGCAGCGACAGGGCGCGATGAGCAGTTCTTC. It encodes CASSLAATGRDEQFF.

The chain has TRBV25-1 and TRBJ1-5; no clear D gene. Trimming took 1 base from V and 6 from J, leaving 7 bases between them. Germline V gene lookup returns CDR1 MGHDK and CDR2 SYGVNS. The CDR3 runs 13 residues. The CDR3, as DNA: TGTGCCAGCAGTGAATTATCGGGTCAGCCCCAGCATTTT. This encodes CASSELSGQPQHF.

The genes are TRBV7-3 and TRBJ1-6, with D unclear. Germline V CDR1 and CDR2: SGHTA, FQGTGA. CDR3 length: 15 amino acids. Trimming took 4 bases from V and 9 from J, leaving 16 bases between them. The DNA of the CDR3 is TGTGCCAGCAGCTCCGGCGCGGGCGTGGGTTCACCCCTCCACTTT. This codes for CASSSGAGVGSPLHF.

The rearrangement joins TRBV9 to TRBJ2-5; D is uncertain. The DNA end favors TRBJ2-7, so the J call may be wrong. The CDR3 length is 14 residues. Germline V gene sequence: CDR1 SGDLS, CDR2 YYNGEE. The CDR3 DNA reads TGTGCCAGCAGCGTAGATGTGCGCGTCTACGAGCAGTACTTC. Amino acids: CASSVDVRVYEQYF.

A single count supports this clone. The rearrangement uses TRBV30 and TRBJ2-5, with D perhaps TRBD2 (7 bases). The CDR3 length is 15 residues. V gave up 1 base and J gave up 4 bases, with 16 bases separating them. Germline V gives CDR1 GTSNPN, CDR2 SVGIG (reference sequence). The CDR3, as DNA: TGTGCCTGGAGTGGCGGCGGGGGCGGGGGAGAGACCCAGTACTTC. Encoded protein: CAWSGGGGGGETQYF.

CDR3: CAWRQDSSYEQYF. As DNA, the CDR3 is TGTGCCTGGAGGCAGGACAGTTCCTACGAGCAGTACTTC. V and J are TRBV30 and TRBJ2-7; a weak D match, TRBD1 (6 bases). Trimming left V 3 bases short and J 1 base short, with 10 bases between. This CDR3 has 13 residues. Germline V gene data show CDR1 as GTSNPN and CDR2 as SVGIG (reference sequence).

The chain couples TRBV6-5 to TRBJ1-2; D is uncertain. This CDR3 has 11 residues. CDR1 and CDR2 (germline): MNHEY, SVGAGI. Trimming cost V 4 bases and J 9 bases, with 9 bases left between them. CDR3 DNA sequence: TGTGCCAGCAGTTCTAGTCAAAGCTACACCTTC. Translated: CASSSSQSYTF.

The chain couples TRBV6-6 to TRBJ1-1; 9 nucleotides align to TRBD1. The CDR3 consists of 16 residues. The V segment lost 6 bases and the J segment 6 bases; nucleotides outside the gene matches: 14. Germline CDR1 reads MNHNY; CDR2 reads SVGAGI (reference sequence). CDR3 in DNA: TGTGCCAGCAGCCACCCGGGACAGGGATTTTTCGCTGAAGCTTTCTTT. Amino acid sequence: CASSHPGQGFFAEAFF.

About this clone itself: Other DNA sequences in the sample encode the same CDR3. The chain joins TRBV5-1 to TRBJ2-1; D might be TRBD2 (6 bases). Germline loops: CDR1 SGHRS, CDR2 YFSETQ. CDR3 length: 15 amino acids. The ends were cut back, 0 bases at V and 0 bases at J, with 7 bases in the middle. CDR3 DNA: TGCGCCAGCAGCTTGGAGGGAGGCTCCTACAATGAGCAGTTCTTC. This codes for CASSLEGGSYNEQFF.

The CDR3 sequence: CASSYSGDRVEQYF. The CDR3 bases are TGTGCCAGCAGTTACTCGGGGGACAGGGTCGAGCAGTACTTC. The chain joins TRBV6-5 to TRBJ2-7; TRBD1 aligns across 9 bases. V was clipped by 0 bases and J by 6 bases; unmatched bases: 3. CDR1 is MNHEY and CDR2 is SVGAGI in the germline V gene. This CDR3 comprises 14 residues.

In DNA, the CDR3 is TGTGCCAGCAATCCCAGGTGGGACAGGACCTTAGGGGCCAAAAACATTCAGTACTTC. Translated, it gives CASNPRWDRTLGAKNIQYF. The chain is built from TRBV2 and TRBJ2-4, with 8 nucleotides matching TRBD1. Germline V gives CDR1 SNHLY, CDR2 FYNNEI. V gave up 7 bases and J gave up 1 base; unmatched junction bases: 18. The length of the CDR3 is 19 residues.

This chain connects TRBV7-3 to TRBJ2-5; D call uncertain. CDR1 and CDR2 (germline): SGHTA, FQGTGA. Trimming shortened V by 2 bases and J by 2 bases, and 12 bases separated the two germline ends. The CDR3 consists of 15 residues. The CDR3 nucleotides are TGTGCCAGCAGCTTACTAGGAGAACCTCAAGAGACCCAGTACTTC. This sequence encodes CASSLLGEPQETQYF.

The chain joins TRBV18 to TRBJ1-4; a possible D gene is TRBD1 (5 bases). V gave up 1 base and J gave up 7 bases, with 10 bases separating them. CDR1 is KGHSH, CDR2 LQKENI, per germline. The CDR3 extends over 14 amino acids. CDR3 nucleotides: TGTGCCAGCTCACCACGGGGACTTGGTGAAAAACTGTTTTTT. It specifies CASSPRGLGEKLFF.

This clone was detected only once. The rearrangement links TRBV6-5 to TRBJ1-5; D is perhaps TRBD1 (6 bases). The CDR3 covers 15 residues. The germline V gene encodes CDR1 MNHEY and CDR2 SVGAGI. V gave up 8 bases and J gave up 3 bases, with 17 bases separating them. The CDR3 protein is CASSTGWGHNQPQHF. CDR3 coding DNA: TGTGCCAGCTCCACAGGTTGGGGACACAATCAGCCCCAGCATTTT.

The chain carries TRBV6-5 and TRBJ1-1, with 9 bases identical to TRBD1. In germline, CDR1 is MNHEY, CDR2 SVGAGI. J was trimmed by 6 bases and V by 5 bases; bases with no gene match: 7. The CDR3 totals 14 residues. CDR3 in amino acids: CASSPGTGWAEAFF. CDR3 nucleotides: TGTGCCAGCAGTCCCGGGACAGGGTGGGCTGAAGCTTTCTTT.

The chain uses TRBV10-3 and TRBJ2-2; unclear D gene. V was trimmed by 2 bases and J by 2 bases, leaving 6 bases between them. This CDR3 is built from 14 residues. Germline lookup yields CDR1 ENHRY and CDR2 SYGVKD. CDR3 region: CAISEGSNTGELFF. CDR3 sequence (DNA): TGTGCCATCAGTGAGGGCAGTAACACCGGGGAGCTGTTTTTT.

The chain joins TRBV21-1 to TRBJ2-5; the DNA was not compared with TRBD1, the D call given in the table. TRBV21-1 is flagged as a pseudogene. The CDR3 is 17 amino acids. The CDR3 here is CASSKDKAGKKRETQYF. The DNA of the CDR3 is TGTGCCAGCAGCAAAGATAAAGCAGGGAAAAAGAGAGAGACCCAGTACTTC.

V is TRBV6-1 and J is TRBJ1-2; D is possibly TRBD1 (5 bases). Germline assignment: CDR1 MNHNS and CDR2 SASEGT. Trimming stripped 6 bases from V and 4 bases from J, with 15 bases between. CDR3 length: 14 residues. The CDR3 nucleotides read TGTGCCAGCAGCTCGGAGGGGAGGGCCTATGGCTACACCTTC. Translation gives CASSSEGRAYGYTF.